Listed below are T cell receptor beta chains from one sample, sequenced in a study of blood T cell repertoires in COVID-19. Using immunoSEQ multiplex PCR, the repertoire was profiled, and TCRdb retains in-frame clones only, with some absent. The sample comprises 200,000 to 250,000 clones, approximately 88% of which are singletons, and more than 3% rests with the top ten. Sequenced sample: PBMCs or T cells enriched from blood (not recorded which). The receptors stem from a woman aged 25 to 39 who had been exposed to COVID-19. Both conserved end residues are part of each CDR3. The D gene is left open where the match is weak. Only part of the rows carry a size: once, few, many, or a class if the clone is expanded.

V gene: TRBV5-1; J gene: TRBJ1-3; D gene: .; clone size: .; CDR3 DNA: TGCGCCAGCAGCTCCGGAGGTATATCTGGAAACACCATATATTTT; CDR3 protein: CASSSGGISGNTIYF
V gene: TRBV5-4; J gene: TRBJ2-1; D gene: .; clone size: .; CDR3 DNA: TGTGCCAGCAGCTTGGTGGGCAGCGGCAATGAGCAGTTCTTC; CDR3 protein: CASSLVGSGNEQFF
V gene: TRBV10-2; J gene: TRBJ2-7; D gene: .; clone size: .; CDR3 DNA: TGCGCCAGCAGTAGAATAGCGGTAAAGGCCTACGAGCAGTACTTC; CDR3 protein: CASSRIAVKAYEQYF
V gene: TRBV7-2; J gene: TRBJ1-5; D gene: TRBD1; clone size: .; CDR3 DNA: TGTGCCAGCAGCTTAGTGGTTACAGGGGGAAAGCCCCAGCATTTT; CDR3 protein: CASSLVVTGGKPQHF
V gene: TRBV7-6; J gene: TRBJ1-6; D gene: TRBD1; clone size: .; CDR3 DNA: TGTGCCAGCAGCTCCCGGGACAGGGAATGGAATTCACCCCTCCACTTT; CDR3 protein: CASSSRDREWNSPLHF
V gene: TRBV4-1; J gene: TRBJ2-1; D gene: TRBD2; clone size: once; CDR3 DNA: TGCGCCAGCAGCCGCTATAGCGGGAGCTACAATGAGCAGTTCTTC; CDR3 protein: CASSRYSGSYNEQFF
V gene: TRBV19; J gene: TRBJ2-3; D gene: .; clone size: .; CDR3 DNA: TGTGCCAGTAGAACCCTACCCACAGATACGCAGTATTTT; CDR3 protein: CASRTLPTDTQYF
V gene: TRBV5-1; J gene: TRBJ1-5; D gene: TRBD1; clone size: .; CDR3 DNA: TGCGCCAGCAGCCCTCAGGGGGATCAGCCCCAGCATTTT; CDR3 protein: CASSPQGDQPQHF
V gene: TRBV7-9; J gene: TRBJ2-3; D gene: .; clone size: once; CDR3 DNA: TGTGCCAGCACCCCATCCAGGATTTTCTTAGGTCGCACAGATACGCAGTATTTT; CDR3 protein: CASTPSRIFLGRTDTQYF
V gene: TRBV3-1/TRBV3-2; J gene: TRBJ2-1; D gene: .; clone size: .; CDR3 DNA: TGTGCCAGCAGCCCGGGGTACAATGAGCAGTTCTTC; CDR3 protein: CASSPGYNEQFF
V gene: TRBV5-1; J gene: TRBJ1-1; D gene: TRBD1; clone size: .; CDR3 DNA: TGCGCCAGCAGCTTATCAGGGGGCCGGAACACTGAAGCTTTCTTT; CDR3 protein: CASSLSGGRNTEAFF
V gene: TRBV5-6; J gene: TRBJ1-2; D gene: TRBD1; clone size: .; CDR3 DNA: TGTGCCAGCAGCACCGGACAGGGGGGCTATGGCTACACCTTC; CDR3 protein: CASSTGQGGYGYTF
V gene: TRBV27; J gene: TRBJ1-6; D gene: TRBD1; clone size: once; CDR3 DNA: TGTGCCAGCAGTCCCCGGGACAGACCTTCACCCCTCCACTTT; CDR3 protein: CASSPRDRPSPLHF
V gene: TRBV28; J gene: TRBJ1-5; D gene: .; clone size: .; CDR3 DNA: TGTGCCAGCAGTCACAATCAGCCCCAGCATTTT; CDR3 protein: CASSHNQPQHF
V gene: TRBV5-4; J gene: TRBJ2-7; D gene: TRBD1; clone size: .; CDR3 DNA: TGTGCCAGCAGCGACAAAAGGGGGCCTGACGAGCAGTACTTC; CDR3 protein: CASSDKRGPDEQYF
V gene: TRBV11-2; J gene: TRBJ1-2; D gene: .; clone size: .; CDR3 DNA: TGTGCCAGCAGCCCCGAGATCCTTAACTATGGCTACACCTTC; CDR3 protein: CASSPEILNYGYTF
V gene: TRBV29-1; J gene: TRBJ1-1; D gene: .; clone size: .; CDR3 DNA: TGCAGCGTCGTTACAGGAATTACTGAAGCTTTCTTT; CDR3 protein: CSVVTGITEAFF
V gene: TRBV5-4; J gene: TRBJ1-3; D gene: .; clone size: .; CDR3 DNA: TGTGCCAGCAGCTCGGACAGCGCCCCAGGAAACACCATATATTTT; CDR3 protein: CASSSDSAPGNTIYF
V gene: TRBV6-5; J gene: TRBJ1-1; D gene: .; clone size: .; CDR3 DNA: TGTGCCAGCAGTACCGGGCGAAGGGGCACTGAAGCTTTCTTT; CDR3 protein: CASSTGRRGTEAFF
V gene: TRBV5-1; J gene: TRBJ1-1; D gene: .; clone size: .; CDR3 DNA: TGCGCCAGCAGACGAGGAGACACTGAAGCTTTCTTT; CDR3 protein: CASRRGDTEAFF
V gene: TRBV24-1; J gene: TRBJ2-2; D gene: .; clone size: .; CDR3 DNA: TGTGCCACCAGTGATTTAAGGGGGAAAGCGAACACCGGGGAGCTGTTTTTT; CDR3 protein: CATSDLRGKANTGELFF
V gene: TRBV5-6; J gene: TRBJ2-5; D gene: .; clone size: .; CDR3 DNA: TGTGCCAGCAGCTTGGTTGGCGCGGGATGGTATCAAGAGACCCAGTACTTC; CDR3 protein: CASSLVGAGWYQETQYF
V gene: TRBV3-1/TRBV3-2; J gene: TRBJ2-5; D gene: TRBD2; clone size: .; CDR3 DNA: TGTGCCAGCAGCCAAGTCCTAGCGGGAGACCAAGAGACCCAGTACTTC; CDR3 protein: CASSQVLAGDQETQYF
V gene: TRBV9; J gene: TRBJ2-6; D gene: TRBD1; clone size: once; CDR3 DNA: TGTGCCAGCAGCGTAGTTCGGAGCGGACAGGGGGGTGCCAACGTCCTGACTTTC; CDR3 protein: CASSVVRSGQGGANVLTF
V gene: TRBV19; J gene: TRBJ1-2; D gene: .; clone size: .; CDR3 DNA: TGTGCCAGTAGTAAATTCGTGGGGGGTTCCCTTCTACCGAACTATGGCTACACCTTC; CDR3 protein: CASSKFVGGSLLPNYGYTF
V gene: TRBV5-1; J gene: TRBJ1-3; D gene: TRBD1; clone size: .; CDR3 DNA: TGCGCCAGCAGCCACGCCGGACAGGGAGGAAACACCATATATTTT; CDR3 protein: CASSHAGQGGNTIYF
V gene: TRBV7-2; J gene: TRBJ2-3; D gene: .; clone size: .; CDR3 DNA: TGTGCCAGCAGCTTAGTTGAGGATAGCACAGATACGCAGTATTTT; CDR3 protein: CASSLVEDSTDTQYF
V gene: TRBV7-3; J gene: TRBJ2-3; D gene: TRBD2; clone size: .; CDR3 DNA: TGTGCCAGCAGCTGGGGGCCGGGACTAGCGGGAAATTACACAGATACGCAGTATTTT; CDR3 protein: CASSWGPGLAGNYTDTQYF